This T cell receptor beta chain was sequenced during a study of blood T cell repertoires in COVID-19 (dated by TCRdb to the early 2020s). Notes on the research overall: Samples from collaborators originated in the United States, Italy and Spain and spanned both the acute and convalescent phases of COVID-19. The prospective study material was composed of cDNA or gDNA derived from T cells, B-cell-depleted T cells, or PBMCs. Deeply sampled blood TCRbeta repertoires from subjects exposed to, actively infected with, or recovered from COVID-19 were included in the dataset. The repertoires were released in a freely available public database meant as a resource for research on the immune response to SARS-CoV-2. The samples were drawn from two sources: the first 160 participants of the ongoing ImmuneRACE study, and over 950 subjects contributed by 6 global collaborators. The sample metadata nearly always contained a de-identified subject ID, COVID-19 status, age in years and sex. Where available, HLA class I and class II types were obtained from metadata supplied by the sample provider rather than from assay-based typing.

Turning to this clone: Its antigen is currently not known. No base qualities exist here, and no much larger clone lies one base off it.

The paper's findings and limits, for the study overall: Clinical and demographic metadata were provided uncurated, with the amount varying by source and participant.

CDR1 SGHKS and CDR2 YYEKEE were looked up in the germline V gene (reference sequence). The CDR3 holds 15 amino acids from the cysteine to the phenylalanine. The entry retains the CDR3 DNA only, 45 bases that are in frame from base 1. Unmatched junction bases come to 6, with V trimmed by 5 bases and J by 6 bases. Whole blood was collected in K2EDTA tubes by collaborating institutions according to the institutions' own protocols. For TCRbeta analysis, collaborator samples were shipped as frozen whole blood, as isolated PBMCs, or as DNA extracted from either sample type. TCRbeta CDR3 regions were amplified from genomic DNA using the immunoSEQ Assay, a bias-controlled multiplex PCR. Under the source paper's analysis protocol: The number of nucleated cells in each sample was estimated from the amplification of reference gene primers within the assay. To quantify the absolute abundance of each unique TCRbeta CDR3 rearrangement, sequence reads were collapsed and filtered. For each sample, productive Simpson clonality was calculated by taking the square root of Simpson's diversity index across productive rearrangements. The source is immuneACCESS, and TCRdb retained only in-frame sequences with V and J called. Part of the clones is not carried over; for the studies checked, unresolved V genes explain less than half of this, and the remainder is unexplained. V and J calls plus clone size are reproduced from that table; the DNA served to infer D and trimming. In this sample the table shows about 270,000 clones, around nine tenths of which occur a single time. The ten largest make up approximately 9% of the sample.

This TCR came from a middle-aged man with active or convalescent COVID-19. Sequenced: peripheral blood. The chain is encoded by TRBV5-5 joined to TRBJ2-4; 12 central bases correspond to TRBD1. The sequenced DNA is TGTGCCAGCAGACCGGGACAGGGGGCTGCAAACATTCAGTACTTC. It encodes CASRPGQGAANIQYF. Reference TRBV5-5 and TRBJ2-4 genes cover what lies past the CDR3, so the full variable domain is DAGVTQSPTHLIKTRGQQVTLRCSPISGHKSVSWYQQVLGQGPQFIFQYYEKEERGRGNFPDRFSARQFPNYSSELNVNALLLGDSALYLCASRPGQGAANIQYFGAGTRLSVL.